The 30 T cell receptor beta chains listed next were all sequenced from one sample in a study of post-analysis software for immune sequencing data. Findings of the study overall: Patients used about five TRBV segments, including TRBV5-6, TRBV5-1 and TRBV20-1, more often than controls.

Which antigens these TCRs recognize remains unknown. Sequencing libraries made from TCR beta cDNA carried unique molecular identifiers. TCRdb independently ran MiXCR on the PCR reads; one entry per CDR3 protein. The sample holds roughly 540,000 distinct CDR3 sequences, roughly 34% seen once. Sequenced: blood. These receptors were taken from a girl younger than 18 with multiple sclerosis.

The chain carries TRBV11-2 and TRBJ2-5, with D uncertain. V gave up 1 base and J gave up 3 bases, with 12 bases separating them. Germline V gene data show CDR1 as SGHAT and CDR2 as FQNNGV. This CDR3 contains 15 residues. For the CDR3, the DNA is TGTGCCAGCAGCTTAGGACGGATCAGCGAAGAGACCCAGTACTTC. Its translation: CASSLGRISEETQYF.

V gene TRBV6-2 or TRBV6-3 combines with J gene TRBJ2-4; TRBD1 aligns across 8 bases. The V segment lost 6 bases and the J segment 15 bases; nucleotides outside the gene matches: 16. This CDR3 contains 14 residues. The germline V gene encodes CDR1 MNHEY and CDR2 SVGEGT. The CDR3 coding sequence is TGTGCCAGCAGCCGACAGGGGCCGGAACCGCCTAGGTACTTC. Its protein is CASSRQGPEPPRYF.

This clonotype was counted only a few times. The chain combines TRBV28 with TRBJ1-2, with a tentative D call TRBD1 (6 bases). Germline V lookup: CDR1 MDHEN, CDR2 SYDVKM. V was clipped by 7 bases and J by 3 bases, with 12 bases between them. This CDR3 has 13 residues. CDR3 in DNA: TGTGCCAGCATATCAGGGGACTACTATGGCTACACCTTC. Protein product: CASISGDYYGYTF.

The chain recombines TRBV6-6 with TRBJ2-1, with D perhaps matching TRBD1 (5 bases). V gave up 11 bases and J gave up 0 bases, with 17 bases separating them. CDR3 length equals 15 residues. CDR1 is MNHNY, CDR2 SVGAGI, per germline (reference sequence). The CDR3 DNA sequence: TGTGCCGCTCTAGACAGAGGTAGCTCCTACAATGAGCAGTTCTTC. It yields the protein CAALDRGSSYNEQFF.

This clonotype was recorded once. The chain combines TRBV28 with TRBJ1-1; a possible D gene is TRBD1 (6 bases). Between the trimmed V and J ends, which lost 3 bases and 5 bases, there was a span of 7 bases. The V gene's germline CDR1 is MDHEN and CDR2 SYDVKM. The CDR3 contains 12 residues. This chain's CDR3 is CASSFDRTEAFF. The CDR3 coding sequence is TGTGCCAGCAGTTTCGACAGGACTGAAGCTTTCTTT.

The V call is TRBV7-6, the J call TRBJ1-3; tentative D call: TRBD1 (5 bases). Germline CDR1 and CDR2: SGHVS and FNYEAQ. The CDR3 runs 14 residues. The ends were cut back, 1 base at V and 1 base at J, with 5 bases in the middle. This CDR3 reads CASSLDRSGNTIYF. CDR3 sequence (DNA): TGTGCCAGCAGCTTAGACAGGTCTGGAAACACCATATATTTT. The full variable domain, in which reference TRBV7-6 and TRBJ1-3 provide the parts outside the CDR3, is GAGVSQSPRYKVTKRGQDVALRCDPISGHVSLYWYRQALGQGPEFLTYFNYEAQQDKSGLPNDRFSAERPEGSISTLTIQRTEQRDSAMYRCASSLDRSGNTIYFGEGSWLTVV.

J is TRBJ1-1 and V is TRBV7-9; perhaps TRBD1 as D (5 bases). V shed 5 bases and J shed 4 bases, with 14 bases lying between them. CDR1 and CDR2 (germline): SEHNR, FQNEAQ (reference sequence). The CDR3 runs to 14 residues. In nucleotides, the CDR3 is TGTGCCAGCAGCCCAACAGGTGGGGCCACTGAAGCTTTCTTT. It specifies CASSPTGGATEAFF.

This clonotype appeared a few times. The V gene is TRBV4-1, the J gene TRBJ1-5, with D perhaps matching TRBD1 (6 bases). CDR1 is MGHRA, CDR2 YSYEKL, per germline. CDR3 length equals 16 residues. V dropped 3 bases and J dropped 5 bases, with 17 bases sitting between them. The CDR3 sequence: CASSHPARDKDQPQHF. In nucleotides, the CDR3 is TGCGCCAGCAGCCATCCCGCCCGGGACAAAGATCAGCCCCAGCATTTT.

The V call is TRBV4-1, the J call TRBJ1-6, with TRBD1 matching 7 bases. The CDR3 extends over 15 amino acids. The V and J ends lost 4 bases and 8 bases, in that order; junction bases with no gene match: 8. Germline CDR1 is MGHRA and CDR2 is YSYEKL. The CDR3 loop reads CASSLLDRDHSPLHF. The CDR3 DNA reads as TGCGCCAGCAGCCTCCTTGACAGGGATCATTCACCCCTCCACTTT.

There are a few counts of this clonotype. The rearrangement uses TRBV20-1 and TRBJ2-7; D is perhaps TRBD1 or TRBD2 (5 bases each). V was trimmed by 6 bases and J by 0 bases, leaving 9 bases between them. The CDR3 covers 12 residues. The V gene's germline CDR1 is DFQATT and CDR2 SNEGSKA (reference sequence). CDR3 DNA: TGCAGTGCCGGGGCAACCTCCTACGAGCAGTACTTC. Residues: CSAGATSYEQYF.

This clonotype was found a few times. This rearrangement joins TRBV20-1 to TRBJ2-1; 9 positions agree with TRBD2. Germline lookup yields CDR1 DFQATT and CDR2 SNEGSKA (reference sequence). Germline trimming cut 3 bases from V and 4 bases from J; bases unmatched to any gene: 7. The CDR3 sequence is 15 residues long. The chain's CDR3 is CSASGMAGGYNEQFF. CDR3 bases: TGCAGTGCTAGTGGGATGGCGGGGGGGTACAATGAGCAGTTCTTC.

The chain links TRBV29-1 to TRBJ1-4; D unclear. There are 13 residues in the CDR3. Trimming stripped 6 bases from V and 5 bases from J, with 13 bases between. Germline V gene sequence: CDR1 SQVTM, CDR2 ANQGSEA. Here the CDR3 DNA reads TGCAGCGTGCTATATGTAAAGAATGAAAAACTGTTTTTT. Protein sequence: CSVLYVKNEKLFF.

This clonotype was observed many times. The genes are TRBV7-9 and TRBJ2-1; the match to TRBD1 covers 9 bases. Looked up from germline, CDR1 is SEHNR and CDR2 is FQNEAQ (reference sequence). V lost 1 base, J lost 7 bases, and 20 bases stayed unmatched. The CDR3 runs 20 residues. CDR3 residues: CASSLGRLSRDRVTKNEQFF. Written as DNA, the CDR3 is TGTGCCAGCAGCTTAGGTCGCCTATCCCGGGACAGGGTTACGAAGAATGAGCAGTTCTTC.

This clonotype was seen ten or more times. The rearrangement links TRBV4-1 to TRBJ1-5; D is possibly TRBD1 (5 bases). Trimming left V 0 bases short and J 3 bases short, with 9 bases between. The germline V gene has CDR1 MGHRA and CDR2 YSYEKL. The CDR3 extends over 15 amino acids. The CDR3 loop is CASSQDPGVNQPQHF. CDR3 nucleotide sequence: TGCGCCAGCAGCCAAGACCCGGGGGTCAATCAGCCCCAGCATTTT.

The chain is built from TRBV7-8 and TRBJ1-2, with a weak D call TRBD1 (5 bases). Germline V gene lookup returns CDR1 SGHVS and CDR2 FQNEAQ. This CDR3 is 17 amino acids long. V lost 1 base to trimming and J lost 4 bases, with 19 bases between them. The CDR3 DNA is TGTGCCAGCAGCTTAGTACAGGAAAACCTCTTTGGCTATGGCTACACCTTC. Protein product: CASSLVQENLFGYGYTF.

The chain uses TRBV9 and TRBJ1-1; D gene uncertain. From germline, CDR1 is SGDLS and CDR2 YYNGEE. Trimming shortened V by 4 bases and J by 1 base, and 11 bases separated the two germline ends. The CDR3 has 14 residues. The CDR3 spells CASSLGPPNTEAFF. DNA of the CDR3: TGTGCCAGCAGCTTAGGTCCCCCGAACACTGAAGCTTTCTTT.

This clonotype was seen a handful of times. The chain is built from TRBV3-1 and TRBJ1-1; TRBD1 aligns across 10 bases. The CDR3 is 14 residues long. Germline lookup yields CDR1 LGHDT and CDR2 YNNKEL (reference sequence). Germline trimming cut 4 bases from V and 6 bases from J; bases unmatched to any gene: 5. CDR3 sequence reads: CASSRIGTGAEAFF. Here the CDR3 DNA reads TGTGCCAGCAGCCGCATTGGGACAGGGGCTGAAGCTTTCTTT.

This chain connects TRBV5-1 to TRBJ2-2; D is unclear. The V end lost 5 bases, the J end lost 10 bases, and 12 bases lay between the germline ends. The germline V gene encodes CDR1 SGHRS and CDR2 YFSETQ. The CDR3 extends over 12 amino acids. The CDR3, as DNA: TGCGCCAGCAGTACTGAGGCGGTGGAGCTGTTTTTT. It codes for CASSTEAVELFF.

This clonotype was picked up a small number of times. The rearrangement uses TRBV5-1 and TRBJ1-1, with D perhaps TRBD1 (5 bases). This CDR3 spans 14 amino acids. From germline, CDR1 is SGHRS and CDR2 YFSETQ. V lost 0 bases to trimming and J lost 9 bases, with 15 bases between them. CDR3 coding DNA: TGCGCCAGCAGCTTGGAGCAGGGCTCTACCCAAGCTTTCTTT. Protein: CASSLEQGSTQAFF.

This sequence joins TRBV21-1 and TRBJ1-5. TRBV21-1 is annotated as a pseudogene. The CDR3 runs to 19 residues. As DNA, the CDR3 is TGTGCCAGCAGCAAAATACGGGAGTGCTTCCTTTATAGCAATCAGCCCCAGCATTTT. It is translated as CASSKIRECFLYSNQPQHF.

The chain uses TRBV12-3 or TRBV12-4 and TRBJ2-3; D is perhaps TRBD1 (6 bases). Trimming cost V 8 bases and J 4 bases, with 13 bases left between them. The CDR3 is 13 amino acids. The DNA for the CDR3 is TGTGCCAGCCAACAGGGAGAGGCAGATACGCAGTATTTT. Translating gives CASQQGEADTQYF.

In this sample, this clonotype turned up a few times. The J gene is TRBJ1-1, the V gene TRBV5-8; 7 positions match TRBD1. Per germline, CDR1 SGHTS and CDR2 YDEGEE. CDR3 length equals 14 residues. The V and J ends lost 7 bases and 5 bases, in that order; junction bases with no gene match: 11. CDR3 amino acids: CASAPEGARTEAFF. The CDR3 coding sequence is TGTGCCAGCGCTCCTGAGGGGGCGAGGACTGAAGCTTTCTTT.

The rearrangement links TRBV20-1 to TRBJ2-1; possibly TRBD1 or TRBD2 for D (6 bases each). The V end lost 2 bases, the J end lost 2 bases, and 10 bases lay between the germline ends. In germline, CDR1 is DFQATT, CDR2 SNEGSKA (reference sequence). CDR3 length: 14 amino acids. CDR3 sequence: CSARPGAAYNEQFF. CDR3 nucleotides: TGCAGTGCTAGACCGGGGGCCGCCTACAATGAGCAGTTCTTC.

This clonotype was seen only a few times. CDR3 sequence (DNA): TGTGCCAGCAGTGAAGCGCTTTTAACCCAACAGCATTTT. This gives the protein CASSEALLTQQHF. V is TRBV6-1 and J is TRBJ1-5; D unresolved. This CDR3 contains 13 residues. Trimming removed 0 bases from V and 13 bases from J, with 13 bases in between. Germline V lookup: CDR1 MNHNS, CDR2 SASEGT.

The rearrangement links TRBV9 to TRBJ2-7; D gene ambiguous. CDR3 size: 14 residues. Germline V lookup: CDR1 SGDLS, CDR2 YYNGEE. Trimming removed 4 bases at V and 2 bases at J, with 13 bases between. CDR3 in amino acids: CASSPRAGTYEQYF. The CDR3 DNA reads as TGTGCCAGCAGCCCCCGGGCCGGTACCTACGAGCAGTACTTC. The full variable domain, rest sourced from reference TRBV9 and TRBJ2-7, is DSGVTQTPKHLITATGQRVTLRCSPRSGDLSVYWYQQSLDQGLQFLIQYYNGEERAKGNILERFSAQQFPDLHSELNLSSLELGDSALYFCASSPRAGTYEQYFGPGTRLTVT.

The chain joins TRBV7-9 to TRBJ2-5; 11 bases match TRBD1. CDR3 size: 15 residues. Trimming took 5 bases from V and 2 from J; bases not matched to a gene: 4. Germline loops: CDR1 SEHNR, CDR2 FQNEAQ (reference sequence). In DNA, the CDR3 is TGTGCCAGCAGCCCGGGACAGGGGGGACAAGAGACCCAGTACTTC. Its translation is CASSPGQGGQETQYF.

This clonotype was found a few times. This chain joins TRBV7-2 and TRBJ2-1, with D perhaps matching TRBD1 or TRBD2 (5 bases each). CDR1 and CDR2 (germline): SGHTA, FQGNSA. V was shortened by 1 base and J by 9 bases, with 13 bases between the two germline ends. The CDR3 spans 14 residues. Written as DNA, the CDR3 is TGTGCCAGCAGCTTAGTACGAGGGGAACTTGAGCAGTTCTTC. Amino acid sequence: CASSLVRGELEQFF.

V and J are TRBV6-5 and TRBJ2-3; TRBD2 matches at 8 bases. The CDR3 contains 13 residues. Per the germline V gene, CDR1 is MNHEY and CDR2 is SVGAGI. Unmatched junction bases numbered 8, after V lost 10 bases and J lost 5 bases. CDR3: CATAGAGGDTQYF. Here the CDR3 DNA reads TGTGCCACCGCGGGGGCGGGAGGAGATACGCAGTATTTT.

The chain combines TRBV15 with TRBJ2-3, with 11 bases identical to TRBD2. The V gene end was trimmed by 0 bases and the J gene end by 9 bases; junction bases not matched to a gene: 11. Germline values: CDR1 LNHNV, CDR2 YYDKDF (reference sequence). This CDR3 comprises 17 residues. CDR3 nucleotides: TGTGCCACCAGCAGAGATTTAGCGGGGGGGCCGAGGAGGACGCAGTATTTT. Residues: CATSRDLAGGPRRTQYF. Combining the CDR3 with reference TRBV15 and TRBJ2-3 gives the whole variable domain DAMVIQNPRYQVTQFGKPVTLSCSQTLNHNVMYWYQQKSSQAPKLLFHYYDKDFNNEADTPDNFQSRRPNTSFCFLDIRSPGLGDTAMYLCATSRDLAGGPRRTQYFGPGTRLTVL.

The gene calls are TRBV7-9 and TRBJ2-5; 8 nucleotides align to TRBD2. J lost 1 base, V lost 5 bases, and 9 bases had no gene match. This CDR3 is 16 amino acids long. The germline V gene has CDR1 SEHNR and CDR2 FQNEAQ (reference sequence). The DNA for the CDR3 is TGTGCCAGCAGCGCCCCCAGCGGGGGACTCCAAGAGACCCAGTACTTC. Protein product: CASSAPSGGLQETQYF.